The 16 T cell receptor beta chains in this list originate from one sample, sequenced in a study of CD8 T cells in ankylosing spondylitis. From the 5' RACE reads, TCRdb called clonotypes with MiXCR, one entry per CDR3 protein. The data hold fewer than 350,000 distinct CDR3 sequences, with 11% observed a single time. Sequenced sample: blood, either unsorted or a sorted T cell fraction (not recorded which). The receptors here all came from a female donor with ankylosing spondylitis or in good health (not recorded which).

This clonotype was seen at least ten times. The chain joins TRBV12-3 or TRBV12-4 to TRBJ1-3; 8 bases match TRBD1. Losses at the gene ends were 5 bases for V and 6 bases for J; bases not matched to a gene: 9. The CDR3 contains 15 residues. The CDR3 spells CASSPNGQGVNTIYF. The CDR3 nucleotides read TGTGCCAGCAGTCCCAATGGACAGGGAGTAAACACCATATATTTT.

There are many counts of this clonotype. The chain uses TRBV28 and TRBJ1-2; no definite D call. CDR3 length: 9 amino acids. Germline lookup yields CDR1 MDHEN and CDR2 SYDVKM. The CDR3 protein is CVPIAVYTF. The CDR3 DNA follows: TGTGTCCCCATCGCCGTTTACACCTTC.

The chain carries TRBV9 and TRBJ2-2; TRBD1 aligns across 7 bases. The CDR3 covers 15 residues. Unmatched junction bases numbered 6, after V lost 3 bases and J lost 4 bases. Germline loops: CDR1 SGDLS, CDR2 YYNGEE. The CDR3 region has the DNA TGTGCCAGCAGCGCCGCGACAGGGCTCACCGGGGAGCTGTTTTTT. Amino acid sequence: CASSAATGLTGELFF.

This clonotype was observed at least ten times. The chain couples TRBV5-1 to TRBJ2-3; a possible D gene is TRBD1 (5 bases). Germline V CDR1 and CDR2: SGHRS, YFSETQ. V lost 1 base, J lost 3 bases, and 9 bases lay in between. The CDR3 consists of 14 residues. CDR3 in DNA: TGCGCCAGCAGCTTGAGTTCAGGGACAGATACGCAGTATTTT. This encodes CASSLSSGTDTQYF.

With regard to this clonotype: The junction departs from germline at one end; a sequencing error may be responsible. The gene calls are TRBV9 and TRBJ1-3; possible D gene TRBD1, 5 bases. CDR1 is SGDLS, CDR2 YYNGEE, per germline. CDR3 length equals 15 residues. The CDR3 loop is CASSVAGISGNTMYF. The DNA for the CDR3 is TGTGCCAGCAGCGTAGCAGGGATCTCTGGAAACACCATGTATTTT.

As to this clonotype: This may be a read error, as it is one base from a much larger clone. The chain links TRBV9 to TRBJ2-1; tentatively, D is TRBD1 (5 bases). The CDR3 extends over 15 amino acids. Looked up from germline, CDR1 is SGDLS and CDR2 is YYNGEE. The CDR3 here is CASSVGTNRRNEQSF. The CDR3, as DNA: TGTGCCAGCAGCGTAGGGACAAATCGTCGCAATGAGCAGTCCTTC.

The CDR3 spells CASRRSGRSDEQFF. CDR3 DNA sequence: TGTGCCAGCAGGAGGAGCGGGAGAAGCGATGAGCAGTTCTTC. The rearrangement uses TRBV6-1 and TRBJ2-1, with 8 bases fitting TRBD2. Germline values: CDR1 MNHNS, CDR2 SASEGT. Trimming cost V 6 bases and J 8 bases; bases outside gene matches: 9. There are 14 residues in the CDR3.

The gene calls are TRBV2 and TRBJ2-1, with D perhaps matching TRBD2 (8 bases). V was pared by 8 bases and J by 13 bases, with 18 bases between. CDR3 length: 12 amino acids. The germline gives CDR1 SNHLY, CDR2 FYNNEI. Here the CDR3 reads CASRGGGTSQFF. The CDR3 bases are TGTGCCAGCCGAGGGGGCGGGACTAGTCAGTTCTTC. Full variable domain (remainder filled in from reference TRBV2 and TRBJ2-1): EPEVTQTPSHQVTQMGQEVILRCVPISNHLYFYWYRQILGQKVEFLVSFYNNEISEKSEIFDDQFSVERPDGSNFTLKIRSTKLEDSAMYFCASRGGGTSQFFGPGTRLTVL.

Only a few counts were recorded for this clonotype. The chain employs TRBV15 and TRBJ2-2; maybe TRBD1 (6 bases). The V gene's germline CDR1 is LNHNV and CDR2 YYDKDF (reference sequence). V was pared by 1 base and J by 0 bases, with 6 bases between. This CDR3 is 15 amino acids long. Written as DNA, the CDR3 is TGTGCCACCAGCAGAGGGGACACGAACACCGGGGAGCTGTTTTTT. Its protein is CATSRGDTNTGELFF. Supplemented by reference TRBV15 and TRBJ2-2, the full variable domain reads DAMVIQNPRYQVTQFGKPVTLSCSQTLNHNVMYWYQQKSSQAPKLLFHYYDKDFNNEADTPDNFQSRRPNTSFCFLDIRSPGLGDTAMYLCATSRGDTNTGELFFGEGSRLTVL.

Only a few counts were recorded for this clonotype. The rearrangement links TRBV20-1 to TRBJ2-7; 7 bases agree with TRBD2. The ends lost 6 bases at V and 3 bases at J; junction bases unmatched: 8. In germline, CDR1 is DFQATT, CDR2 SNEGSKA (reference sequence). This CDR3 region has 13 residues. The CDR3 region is CSARTASGYEQYF. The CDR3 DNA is TGCAGTGCCCGTACGGCTAGCGGCTACGAGCAGTACTTC.

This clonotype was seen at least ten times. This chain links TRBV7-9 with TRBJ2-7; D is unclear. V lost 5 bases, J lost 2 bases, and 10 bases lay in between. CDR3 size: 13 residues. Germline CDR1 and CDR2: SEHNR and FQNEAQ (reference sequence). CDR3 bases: TGTGCCAGCAGCCTTACTGGACCCTACGAGCAGTACTTC. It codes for CASSLTGPYEQYF.

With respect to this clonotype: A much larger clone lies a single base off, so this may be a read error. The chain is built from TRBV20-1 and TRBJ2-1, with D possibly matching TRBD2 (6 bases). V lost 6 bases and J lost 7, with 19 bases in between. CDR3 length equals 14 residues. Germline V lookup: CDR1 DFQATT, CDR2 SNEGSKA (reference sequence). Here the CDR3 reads CSANTGTFENEQFF. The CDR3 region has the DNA TGCAGTGCAAACACCGGGACTTTCGAGAATGAGCAGTTCTTC.

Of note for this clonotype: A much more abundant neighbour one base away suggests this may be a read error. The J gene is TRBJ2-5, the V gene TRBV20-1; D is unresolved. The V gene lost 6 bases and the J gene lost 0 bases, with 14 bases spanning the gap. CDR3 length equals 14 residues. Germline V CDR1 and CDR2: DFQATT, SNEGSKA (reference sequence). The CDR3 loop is CSAHWVSNQETQYF. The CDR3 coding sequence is TGCAGTGCCCATTGGGTTAGCAACCAAGAGACCCAGTACTTC.

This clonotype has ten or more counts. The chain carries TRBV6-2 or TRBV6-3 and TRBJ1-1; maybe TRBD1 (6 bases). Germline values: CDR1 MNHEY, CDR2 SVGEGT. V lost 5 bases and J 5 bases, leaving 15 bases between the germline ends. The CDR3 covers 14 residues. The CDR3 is CASSQTGSWTEAFF. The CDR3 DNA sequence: TGTGCCAGCAGTCAGACAGGTTCGTGGACTGAAGCTTTCTTT.

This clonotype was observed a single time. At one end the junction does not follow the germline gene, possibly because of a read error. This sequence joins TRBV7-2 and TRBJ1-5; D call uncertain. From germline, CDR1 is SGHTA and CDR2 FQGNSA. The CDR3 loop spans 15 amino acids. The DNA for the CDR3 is TGTGCCATCAGCTTAGGGTCGACATTAGGTCAGCCCCAGCATTTT. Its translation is CAISLGSTLGQPQHF.

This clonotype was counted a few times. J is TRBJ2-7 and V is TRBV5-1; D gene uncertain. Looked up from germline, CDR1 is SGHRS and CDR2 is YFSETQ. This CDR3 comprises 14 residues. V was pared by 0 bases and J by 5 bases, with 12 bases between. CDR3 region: CASSLGQDPNEQYF. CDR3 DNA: TGCGCCAGCAGCTTGGGCCAGGACCCCAACGAGCAGTACTTC.